This T cell receptor beta chain was sequenced for a study of blood T cell repertoires in COVID-19. Using immunoSEQ multiplex PCR, the repertoire was profiled, and TCRdb retains in-frame clones only, with some absent. Of 250,000 to 400,000 clones in the sample, around 89% were seen once. The germline V and J ends were trimmed by 2 bases and 6 bases, with 17 bases remaining between them. The CDR3 loop spans 15 amino acids. In germline, CDR1 is SNHLY, CDR2 FYNNEI. This TCR derives from a woman in her twenties or thirties with COVID-19, enrolled during active disease. Material: peripheral blood. This sequence joins TRBV2 and TRBJ2-7; D is ambiguous. In DNA form, the CDR3 reads TGTGCCAGCAGTGAAACGAGACTCTTCAGCGCCGAGCAGTACTTC. Residues: CASSETRLFSAEQYF.